The next 24 T cell receptor beta chains were all read from a single sample in a study of OX40 agonist ivuxolimab in advanced cancers. The method was immunoSEQ multiplex PCR; TCRdb's version includes in-frame clones alone and lacks a portion of them. This sample carries fewer than 100,000 clones, nearly 95% of them seen once, and the ten largest clones take roughly 6.5%. The sample here was CD4+ or CD8+ T cells sorted from blood, taken in a trial of the OX40 agonist ivuxolimab. These receptor sequences come from an adult with an advanced solid tumor such as melanoma, head and neck, liver or kidney cancer.

The chain links TRBV29-1 to TRBJ1-2; D is uncertain. The CDR3 consists of 16 residues. Trimming stripped 0 bases from V and 4 bases from J, with 18 bases between. Germline lookup yields CDR1 SQVTM and CDR2 ANQGSEA. The CDR3 nucleotides read TGCAGCGTTGAAGATCTAGGAGAAGACTCGGGCTATGGCTACACCTTC. Translation gives CSVEDLGEDSGYGYTF.

This clone was detected once. V usage is TRBV4-1 and J usage is TRBJ2-7; D might be TRBD1 (5 bases). The CDR3 is 14 amino acids. Trimming pared 1 base from V and 4 bases from J, leaving 11 bases between. The germline V gene encodes CDR1 MGHRA and CDR2 YSYEKL. CDR3 protein: CASSQAQVGYEQYF. The CDR3 bases are TGCGCCAGCAGCCAAGCACAGGTTGGTTACGAGCAGTACTTC.

The chain recombines TRBV19 with TRBJ1-2; TRBD1 matches at 9 bases. Trimming cost V 8 bases and J 8 bases; bases outside gene matches: 18. This CDR3 spans 16 amino acids. CDR1 is LNHDA, CDR2 SQIVND, per germline (reference sequence). The CDR3 DNA reads as TGTGCCAGTCGAAACCCCCCGGGACAGGGTTTTCGGGGCTACACCTTC. It codes for CASRNPPGQGFRGYTF.

The chain uses TRBV19 and TRBJ1-5, with D hard to call. V shed 6 bases and J shed 3 bases, with 6 bases lying between them. This CDR3 comprises 12 residues. Germline CDR1 is LNHDA and CDR2 is SQIVND (reference sequence). The CDR3, as DNA: TGTGCCAGTAGGCTCGACAATCAGCCCCAGCATTTT. This gives the protein CASRLDNQPQHF.

The chain has TRBV1 and TRBJ2-6; TRBD1, the table's D call, was not compared with the DNA. TRBV1 is recorded as a pseudogene. The CDR3 sequence is 17 residues long. This CDR3 reads CTSRLGTGRSGANVLTF. The CDR3 DNA reads TGCACCAGCAGACTCGGGACAGGGCGCTCTGGGGCCAACGTCCTGACTTTC.

The chain couples TRBV11-2 to TRBJ2-2; 7 bases line up with TRBD1. V lost 3 bases to trimming and J lost 3 bases; unmatched junction nucleotides: 4. The CDR3 contains 15 residues. Per the germline V gene, CDR1 is SGHAT and CDR2 is FQNNGV. CDR3 sequence: CASSFLTGDTGELFF. Written as DNA, the CDR3 is TGTGCCAGCAGCTTCCTAACAGGGGACACCGGGGAGCTGTTTTTT.

This clone was observed a single time. The chain carries TRBV4-1 and TRBJ2-7; TRBD2 aligns across 13 bases. CDR3 length: 16 residues. Germline V lookup: CDR1 MGHRA, CDR2 YSYEKL. The V and J ends lost 3 bases and 3 bases, in that order; junction bases with no gene match: 5. The CDR3 loop is CASSHAGLAGVYEQYF. In DNA, the CDR3 is TGCGCCAGCAGCCATGCCGGACTAGCGGGGGTCTACGAGCAGTACTTC.

The J gene is TRBJ2-2, the V gene TRBV27, with 8 bases that match TRBD2. CDR1 and CDR2 from the germline V gene are MNHEY and SMNVEV (reference sequence). The CDR3 has 17 amino acids. The V and J ends lost 3 bases and 2 bases, in that order; junction bases with no gene match: 8. CDR3 residues: CASSFSAGGLNTGELFF. The CDR3 coding sequence is TGTGCCAGCAGTTTTAGTGCGGGAGGATTAAACACCGGGGAGCTGTTTTTT.

This clone came up once. The chain carries TRBV6-1 and TRBJ2-1; D ambiguous. This CDR3 spans 12 amino acids. Germline CDR1 is MNHNS and CDR2 is SASEGT. V lost 8 bases to trimming and J lost 7 bases, with 12 bases between them. The CDR3 loop is CASHYGPNEQFF. CDR3 coding DNA: TGTGCCAGCCACTACGGGCCTAATGAGCAGTTCTTC.

The J gene is TRBJ2-3, the V gene TRBV25-1; 11 bases align to TRBD2. Germline CDR1 reads MGHDK; CDR2 reads SYGVNS. V lost 5 bases, J lost 8 bases, and 3 bases stayed unmatched. The CDR3 has 13 residues. CDR3 protein: CASSRLAGSTQYF. The CDR3 coding sequence is TGTGCCAGCAGTCGACTAGCGGGGAGTACGCAGTATTTT.

This sequence joins TRBV29-1 and TRBJ2-5, with D perhaps matching TRBD2 (6 bases). Per germline, CDR1 SQVTM and CDR2 ANQGSEA. This CDR3 comprises 15 residues. Trimming pared 3 bases from V and 4 bases from J, leaving 18 bases between. CDR3 bases: TGCAGCGTTGATACCTCGGGACCCGGGAGAGAGACCCAGTACTTC. This gives the protein CSVDTSGPGRETQYF.

This clone has just one count. The genes are TRBV15 and TRBJ2-7; TRBD1 agrees at 7 bases. CDR1 LNHNV and CDR2 YYDKDF come from the germline V gene (reference sequence). This CDR3 region has 13 residues. V dropped 4 bases and J dropped 3; count of bases not matched to a gene: 3. The CDR3 DNA is TGTGCCACCAGCACGGGACAGAACTACGAGCAGTACTTC. It codes for CATSTGQNYEQYF. The full variable domain, in which reference TRBV15 and TRBJ2-7 provide the parts outside the CDR3, is DAMVIQNPRYQVTQFGKPVTLSCSQTLNHNVMYWYQQKSSQAPKLLFHYYDKDFNNEADTPDNFQSRRPNTSFCFLDIRSPGLGDTAMYLCATSTGQNYEQYFGPGTRLTVT.

DNA for the CDR3: TGTGCCAGCAGCCCGGGGACAGCAGAGTTTGAGCAGTTCTTC. Translation: CASSPGTAEFEQFF. V is TRBV4-2 and J is TRBJ2-1, with 7 bases that match TRBD1. There are 14 residues in the CDR3. Germline V CDR1 and CDR2: LGHNA, YNFKEQ. Germline trimming cut 4 bases from V and 9 bases from J; bases unmatched to any gene: 9.

The chain is built from TRBV28 and TRBJ2-1; D unresolved. V was clipped by 2 bases and J by 9 bases, with 11 bases between them. CDR1 is MDHEN and CDR2 is SYDVKM in the germline V gene. The CDR3 is 13 residues long. CDR3 loop: CASSLVSGGEQFF. Here the CDR3 DNA reads TGTGCCAGCAGTTTAGTATCGGGCGGTGAGCAGTTCTTC.

The chain has TRBV2 and TRBJ1-4; no clear D gene. Germline-derived CDR1 and CDR2 are SNHLY and FYNNEI. Deletions cut 1 base from V and 7 bases from J, with 13 bases between. CDR3 size: 15 residues. CDR3 nucleotides: TGTGCCAGCAGTGAAGGTGGGATCCTCGGTGAAAAACTGTTTTTT. Amino acid sequence: CASSEGGILGEKLFF.

This rearrangement joins TRBV28 to TRBJ1-5; D is undetermined. Germline V CDR1 and CDR2: MDHEN, SYDVKM. V was trimmed by 1 base and J by 0 bases, leaving 10 bases between them. CDR3 length: 16 residues. CDR3 sequence: CASSLYDGYSNQPQHF. DNA of the CDR3: TGTGCCAGCAGTTTATACGACGGTTATAGCAATCAGCCCCAGCATTTT.

By share of the sample, this clone is medium-sized. The rearrangement links TRBV29-1 to TRBJ2-1; D perhaps matches TRBD1 (5 bases). This CDR3 has 13 residues. The V end lost 5 bases, the J end lost 7 bases, and 15 bases lay between the germline ends. The V gene's germline CDR1 is SQVTM and CDR2 ANQGSEA. CDR3 residues: CSVLGHRSNEQFF. CDR3 nucleotides: TGCAGCGTTCTCGGACACCGCTCAAATGAGCAGTTCTTC.

The V call is TRBV4-1, the J call TRBJ1-5; D gene unclear. Trimming stripped 4 bases from V and 6 bases from J, with 16 bases between. Germline CDR1 and CDR2: MGHRA and YSYEKL. The length of the CDR3 is 15 residues. The CDR3 DNA reads TGCGCCAGCAGCCCACGACTCTTTGTGAGTCAGCCCCAGCATTTT. Its protein product is CASSPRLFVSQPQHF.

This clone was seen a few times. The V and J genes are TRBV19 and TRBJ1-2; TRBD1 matches 8 bases. The J segment lost 5 bases and the V segment lost 1 base, leaving 6 bases of the junction unmatched. The germline V gene encodes CDR1 LNHDA and CDR2 SQIVND (reference sequence). The length of the CDR3 is 15 residues. CDR3 coding DNA: TGTGCCAGTAGTATAGCGGCAGGGGGCGGTTATGGCTACACCTTC. Amino acid sequence: CASSIAAGGGYGYTF.

The chain has TRBV15 and TRBJ2-7; 10 positions agree with TRBD1. This CDR3 is 15 amino acids long. Germline-derived CDR1 and CDR2 are LNHNV and YYDKDF (reference sequence). V shed 5 bases and J 4 bases; nucleotides not matched to a gene: 8. DNA of the CDR3: TGTGCCACCAGCCCTTACCGGACAGGGGGTTACGAGCAGTACTTC. This codes for CATSPYRTGGYEQYF.

V is TRBV5-4 and J is TRBJ2-1; 9 nucleotides line up with TRBD2. The CDR3 length is 18 residues. Per germline, CDR1 SGHNT and CDR2 YYREEE (reference sequence). With V trimmed by 0 bases and J by 6 bases, 13 bases remained unmatched. CDR3 region: CASSLGASAGGPRNEQFF. The CDR3, as DNA: TGTGCCAGCAGCTTGGGCGCGTCGGCGGGGGGGCCGCGCAATGAGCAGTTCTTC.

V usage is TRBV4-1 and J usage is TRBJ2-7, with 9 bases lining up with TRBD2. This CDR3 comprises 17 residues. Germline CDR1 reads MGHRA; CDR2 reads YSYEKL. The V and J ends lost 0 bases and 5 bases, in that order; junction bases with no gene match: 11. In DNA, the CDR3 is TGCGCCAGCAGCCAAGATGCCGGGGCGGGGGGGAAAAACGAGCAGTACTTC. Protein sequence: CASSQDAGAGGKNEQYF.

The CDR3 DNA follows: TGTGCCAGCAGCCCAGGACTGGGGACAGATACGCAGTATTTT. Protein sequence: CASSPGLGTDTQYF. The chain has TRBV9 and TRBJ2-3, with D possibly matching TRBD2 (5 bases). From germline, CDR1 is SGDLS and CDR2 YYNGEE. The V end was cut by 4 bases, the J end by 3 bases, with 12 bases between. The CDR3 consists of 14 residues.

The CDR3 bases are TGTGCCAGCAGTTACGGGGCAGGGGGGGCATATGGCTACACCTTC. Its translation is CASSYGAGGAYGYTF. The chain recombines TRBV6-5 with TRBJ1-2; the match to TRBD1 covers 7 bases. The CDR3 is 15 residues long. V shed 2 bases and J 5 bases; nucleotides not matched to a gene: 8. The V gene's germline CDR1 is MNHEY and CDR2 SVGAGI.